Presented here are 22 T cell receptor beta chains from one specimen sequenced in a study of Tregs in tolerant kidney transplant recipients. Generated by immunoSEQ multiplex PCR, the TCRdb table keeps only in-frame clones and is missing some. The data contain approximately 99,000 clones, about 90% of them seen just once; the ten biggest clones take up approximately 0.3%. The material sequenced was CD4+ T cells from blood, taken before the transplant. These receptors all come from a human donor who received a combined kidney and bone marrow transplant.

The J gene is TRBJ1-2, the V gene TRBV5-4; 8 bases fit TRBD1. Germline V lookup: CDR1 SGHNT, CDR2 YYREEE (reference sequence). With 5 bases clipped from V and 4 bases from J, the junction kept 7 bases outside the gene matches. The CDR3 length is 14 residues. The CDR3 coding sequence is TGTGCCAGCAGGAGGACAGGGCACAGCTATGGCTACACCTTC. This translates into CASRRTGHSYGYTF.

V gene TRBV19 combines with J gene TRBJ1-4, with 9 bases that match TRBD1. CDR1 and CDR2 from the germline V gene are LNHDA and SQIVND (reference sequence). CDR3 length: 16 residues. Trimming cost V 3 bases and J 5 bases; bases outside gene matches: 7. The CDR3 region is CASSILGTGKNEKLFF. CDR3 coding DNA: TGTGCCAGTAGTATTTTGGGGACAGGGAAGAATGAAAAACTGTTTTTT.

The CDR3: CASSPGTGGLAGELFF. CDR3 in DNA: TGTGCCAGCAGCCCTGGGACAGGGGGTTTAGCCGGGGAGCTGTTTTTT. The V call is TRBV7-9, the J call TRBJ2-2; 11 bases are shared with TRBD1. This CDR3 region has 16 residues. After removal of 5 bases from V and 6 bases from J, the junction contained 8 bases not matched to a gene. Per the germline V gene, CDR1 is SEHNR and CDR2 is FQNEAQ (reference sequence). The whole variable domain, filled in from reference TRBV7-9 and TRBJ2-2, reads DTGVSQNPRHKITKRGQNVTFRCDPISEHNRLYWYRQTLGQGPEFLTYFQNEAQLEKSRLLSDRFSAERPKGSFSTLEIQRTEQGDSAMYLCASSPGTGGLAGELFFGEGSRLTVL.

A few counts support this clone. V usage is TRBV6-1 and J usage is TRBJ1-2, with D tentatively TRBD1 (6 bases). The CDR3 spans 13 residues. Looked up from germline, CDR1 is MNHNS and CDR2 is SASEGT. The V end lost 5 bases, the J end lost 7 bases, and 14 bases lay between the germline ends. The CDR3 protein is CASSLQGEPGYTF. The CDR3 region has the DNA TGTGCCAGCAGTCTACAGGGAGAGCCTGGCTACACCTTC.

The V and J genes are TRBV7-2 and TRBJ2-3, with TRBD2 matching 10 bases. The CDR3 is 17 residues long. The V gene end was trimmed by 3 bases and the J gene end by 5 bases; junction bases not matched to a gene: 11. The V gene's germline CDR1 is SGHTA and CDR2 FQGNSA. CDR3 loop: CASSFQRGGLRLDTQYF. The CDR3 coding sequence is TGTGCCAGCAGCTTCCAGCGGGGGGGCCTAAGACTAGATACGCAGTATTTT. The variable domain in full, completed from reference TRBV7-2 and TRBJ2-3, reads GAGVSQSPSNKVTEKGKDVELRCDPISGHTALYWYRQSLGQGLEFLIYFQGNSAPDKSGLPSDRFSAERTGGSVSTLTIQRTQQEDSAVYLCASSFQRGGLRLDTQYFGPGTRLTVL.

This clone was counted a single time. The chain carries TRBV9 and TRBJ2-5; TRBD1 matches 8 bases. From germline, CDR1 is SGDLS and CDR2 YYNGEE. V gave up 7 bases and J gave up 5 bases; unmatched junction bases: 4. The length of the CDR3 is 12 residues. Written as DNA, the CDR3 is TGTGCCAGCCAGGGGGCGGGGGAGACCCAGTACTTC. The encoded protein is CASQGAGETQYF.

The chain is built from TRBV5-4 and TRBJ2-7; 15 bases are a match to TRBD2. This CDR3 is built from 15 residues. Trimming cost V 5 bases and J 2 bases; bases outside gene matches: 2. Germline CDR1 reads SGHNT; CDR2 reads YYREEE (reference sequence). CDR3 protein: CASSWTSGGAYEQYF. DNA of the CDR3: TGTGCCAGCAGTTGGACTAGCGGGGGGGCCTACGAGCAGTACTTC.

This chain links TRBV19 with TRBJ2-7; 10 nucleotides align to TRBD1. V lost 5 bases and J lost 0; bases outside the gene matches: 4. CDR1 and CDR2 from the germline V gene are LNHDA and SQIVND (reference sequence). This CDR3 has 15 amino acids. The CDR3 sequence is CASSPRTGGSYEQYF. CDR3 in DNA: TGTGCCAGTAGTCCCCGGACAGGGGGCTCCTACGAGCAGTACTTC.

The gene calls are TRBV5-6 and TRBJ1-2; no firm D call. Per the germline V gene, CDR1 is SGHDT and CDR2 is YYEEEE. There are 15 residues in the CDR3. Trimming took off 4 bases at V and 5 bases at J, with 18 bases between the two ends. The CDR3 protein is CASSRRHTAGYGYTF. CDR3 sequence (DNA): TGTGCCAGCAGCCGCCGACACACGGCTGGGTATGGCTACACCTTC.

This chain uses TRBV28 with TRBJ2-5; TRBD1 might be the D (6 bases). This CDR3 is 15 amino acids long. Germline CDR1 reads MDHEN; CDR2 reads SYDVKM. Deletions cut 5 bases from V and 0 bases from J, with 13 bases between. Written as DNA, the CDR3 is TGTGCCAGCAGTCTCCGGGACACCCACCAAGAGACCCAGTACTTC. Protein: CASSLRDTHQETQYF.

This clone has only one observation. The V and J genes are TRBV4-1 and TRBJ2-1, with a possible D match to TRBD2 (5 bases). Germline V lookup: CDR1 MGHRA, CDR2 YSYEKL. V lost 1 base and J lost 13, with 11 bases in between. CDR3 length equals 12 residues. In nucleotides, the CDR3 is TGCGCCAGCAGCCAAGTCGGACGGGAACAGTTCTTC. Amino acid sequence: CASSQVGREQFF.

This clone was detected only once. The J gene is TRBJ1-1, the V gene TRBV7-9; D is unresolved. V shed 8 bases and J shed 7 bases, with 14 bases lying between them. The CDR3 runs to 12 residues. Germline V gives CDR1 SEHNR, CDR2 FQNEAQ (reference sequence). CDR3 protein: CASYEREGEAFF. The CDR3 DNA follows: TGTGCCAGCTACGAGAGGGAGGGTGAAGCTTTCTTT.

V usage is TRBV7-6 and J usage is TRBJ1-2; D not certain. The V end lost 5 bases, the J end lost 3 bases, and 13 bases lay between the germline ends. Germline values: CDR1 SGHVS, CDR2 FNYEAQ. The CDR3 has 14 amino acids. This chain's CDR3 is CASSPEERDYGYTF. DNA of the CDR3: TGTGCCAGCAGCCCCGAGGAGCGGGACTATGGCTACACCTTC.

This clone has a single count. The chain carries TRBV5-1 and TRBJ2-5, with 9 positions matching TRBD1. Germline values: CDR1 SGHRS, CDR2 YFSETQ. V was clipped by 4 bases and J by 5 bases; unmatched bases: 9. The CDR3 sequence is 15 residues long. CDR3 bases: TGCGCCAGCAGCGGGGCGACAGGGGGTATGGAGACCCAGTACTTC. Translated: CASSGATGGMETQYF.

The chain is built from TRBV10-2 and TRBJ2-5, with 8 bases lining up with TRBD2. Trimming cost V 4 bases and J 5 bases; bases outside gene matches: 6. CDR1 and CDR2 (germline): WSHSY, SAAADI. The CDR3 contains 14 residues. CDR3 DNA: TGCGCCAGCAGTGCAGCGGGAGCGGGGGAGACCCAGTACTTC. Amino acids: CASSAAGAGETQYF.

The CDR3 is CASSESQVSANEQFF. The CDR3 coding sequence is TGCGCCAGCAGTGAGTCTCAGGTTTCCGCCAATGAGCAGTTCTTC. The chain recombines TRBV10-1 with TRBJ2-1; no reliable D call. CDR3 length equals 15 residues. The V end was cut by 0 bases, the J end by 6 bases, with 12 bases between. Germline V gene data show CDR1 as WNHNN and CDR2 as SYGVQD (reference sequence).

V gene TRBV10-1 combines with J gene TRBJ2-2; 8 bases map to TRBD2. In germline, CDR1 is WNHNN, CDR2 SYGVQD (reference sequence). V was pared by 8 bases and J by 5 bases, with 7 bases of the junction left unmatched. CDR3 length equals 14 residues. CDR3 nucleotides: TGCGCCAGCCCCCGGGAGGGGAGAACCGGGGAGCTGTTTTTT. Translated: CASPREGRTGELFF.

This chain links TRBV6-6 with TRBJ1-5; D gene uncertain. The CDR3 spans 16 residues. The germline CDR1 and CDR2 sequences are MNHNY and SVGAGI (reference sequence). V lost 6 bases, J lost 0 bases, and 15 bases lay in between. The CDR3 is CASSPSDWYSNQPQHF. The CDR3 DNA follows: TGTGCCAGCAGCCCCTCCGACTGGTATAGCAATCAGCCCCAGCATTTT.

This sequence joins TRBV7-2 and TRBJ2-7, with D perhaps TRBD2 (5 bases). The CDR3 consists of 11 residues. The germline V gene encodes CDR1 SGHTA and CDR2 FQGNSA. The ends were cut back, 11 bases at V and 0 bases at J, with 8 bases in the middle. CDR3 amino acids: CAAGSSYEQYF. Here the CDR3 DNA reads TGTGCCGCTGGGAGCTCCTACGAGCAGTACTTC.

The CDR3 DNA follows: TGTGCCAGCAGCTTAGACGGAAGCGGGGTGGGGCACGAGCAGTACTTC. Its translation is CASSLDGSGVGHEQYF. The V gene is TRBV7-2, the J gene TRBJ2-7; 7 bases map to TRBD2. Germline V gene lookup returns CDR1 SGHTA and CDR2 FQGNSA. The CDR3 contains 16 residues. The V gene end was trimmed by 1 base and the J gene end by 5 bases; junction bases not matched to a gene: 11.

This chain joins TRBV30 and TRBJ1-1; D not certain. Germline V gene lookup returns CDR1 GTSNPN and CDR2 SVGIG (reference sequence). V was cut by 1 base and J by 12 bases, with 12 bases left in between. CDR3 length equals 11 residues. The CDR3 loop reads CAWSAPPRSFF. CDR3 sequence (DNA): TGTGCCTGGAGTGCCCCCCCGAGATCTTTCTTT.

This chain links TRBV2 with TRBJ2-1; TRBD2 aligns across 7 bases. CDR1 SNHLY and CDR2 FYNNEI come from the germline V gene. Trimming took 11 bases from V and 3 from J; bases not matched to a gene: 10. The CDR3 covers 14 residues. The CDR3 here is CAALGASGYNEQFF. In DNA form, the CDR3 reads TGTGCCGCCCTCGGGGCTAGCGGCTACAATGAGCAGTTCTTC.